A selection of T cell receptor beta chains follows, all from one sample in a study of blood T cell repertoires in COVID-19. Libraries were prepared by immunoSEQ multiplex PCR; TCRdb keeps only in-frame clonotypes and omits some of them. The sample holds 150,000 to 200,000 clones; around nine tenths are singletons and the top ten take about 0.77%. Sequenced: PBMCs or T cells enriched from blood (not recorded which). The receptor set was obtained from a woman aged 18-29 years who had recovered from COVID-19. Each CDR3 is given with its conserved first and last residue. The D gene is left open where the match is weak. Clone size appears in some rows only: once, few, many, or a class for an expanded clone.

D: NA; size: NA; J: TRBJ2-7; V: TRBV9; DNA: TGTGCCAGCAGCGTAGGAAGCGAGGGCCATAGCTACGAGCAGTACTTC; CDR3: CASSVGSEGHSYEQYF
D: TRBD2; size: NA; J: TRBJ2-1; V: TRBV5-4; DNA: TGTGCCAGCAGCCCGCCGGGGGCGGGGGGATTCGGGGAGCAGTTCTTC; CDR3: CASSPPGAGGFGEQFF
D: NA; size: NA; J: TRBJ1-1; V: TRBV7-2; DNA: TGTGCCAGCAGCGCAGGGCGGCACACTGAAGCTTTCTTT; CDR3: CASSAGRHTEAFF
D: TRBD1; size: NA; J: TRBJ2-7; V: TRBV27; DNA: TGTGCCAGCCGCCTGATTCGGGGACAGCCCTACGAGCAGTACTTC; CDR3: CASRLIRGQPYEQYF
D: TRBD2; size: NA; J: TRBJ2-7; V: TRBV18; DNA: TGTGCCAGCTCACCCACCAGCGGGGCCTCCTACGAGCAGTACTTC; CDR3: CASSPTSGASYEQYF
D: TRBD2; size: NA; J: TRBJ2-2; V: TRBV10-3; DNA: TGTGCCGGCCGGTCGGGAGGGCCTACCGGGGAGCTGTTTTTT; CDR3: CAGRSGGPTGELFF
D: NA; size: NA; J: TRBJ2-5; V: TRBV28; DNA: TGTGCCAGCAGTAGGCCCCGGGGGACCCAAGAGACCCAGTACTTC; CDR3: CASSRPRGTQETQYF
D: TRBD2; size: NA; J: TRBJ2-5; V: TRBV9; DNA: TGTGCCAGCAGCGTCGCTAGCGGGATGGAGACCCAGTACTTC; CDR3: CASSVASGMETQYF
D: TRBD2; size: NA; J: TRBJ2-1; V: TRBV4-3; DNA: TGCGCCAGCAGCCGAGTAGCGGGAAGGTCTGCGGATGAGCAGTTCTTC; CDR3: CASSRVAGRSADEQFF
D: TRBD2; size: NA; J: TRBJ2-5; V: TRBV5-1; DNA: TGCGCCAGCCGCCGACCCCCGGCTAGCGGGAGGGCCGGGATGAGGGAGACCCAGTACTTC; CDR3: CASRRPPASGRAGMRETQYF
D: NA; size: NA; J: TRBJ2-1; V: TRBV27; DNA: TGTGCCAGCAGTTTACATGGAGTGTCTGGGAATGAGCAGTTCTTC; CDR3: CASSLHGVSGNEQFF
D: TRBD2; size: NA; J: TRBJ2-1; V: TRBV2; DNA: TGTGCCAGCAGAACGCCGGGACTAGCGGGAGGATGGCAGTTCTTC; CDR3: CASRTPGLAGGWQFF
D: TRBD2; size: NA; J: TRBJ2-3; V: TRBV11-2; DNA: TGTGCCAGCAGCTTAGTCGTCGACCGTGGACTAGCGGGGCTGCAGTATTTT; CDR3: CASSLVVDRGLAGLQYF
D: NA; size: NA; J: TRBJ2-4; V: TRBV24-1; DNA: TGTGCCACCCGGGACACCAAAAACATTCAGTACTTC; CDR3: CATRDTKNIQYF
D: TRBD2; size: NA; J: TRBJ2-1; V: TRBV10-1; DNA: TGCGCCAGCAGTGATCGGCTAGCGGGAACGGGGGGGCAGTTCTTC; CDR3: CASSDRLAGTGGQFF
D: NA; size: NA; J: TRBJ2-7; V: TRBV7-9; DNA: TGTGCCAGCAGCTCACGACAGGACTCCTACGAGCAGTACTTC; CDR3: CASSSRQDSYEQYF
D: NA; size: NA; J: TRBJ1-3; V: TRBV18; DNA: TGTGCCAGCTCACCACCGGATAATCGAGGGAACACCATATATTTT; CDR3: CASSPPDNRGNTIYF
D: NA; size: NA; J: TRBJ2-1; V: TRBV7-8; DNA: TGTGCCAGCAGCTTCGTATGGGCCAATGAGCAGTTCTTC; CDR3: CASSFVWANEQFF
D: TRBD2; size: NA; J: TRBJ2-3; V: TRBV5-5; DNA: TGTGCCAGCGGCTTCATAGCGGGAGTTCTCGGAGATACGCAGTATTTT; CDR3: CASGFIAGVLGDTQYF
D: NA; size: NA; J: TRBJ1-2; V: TRBV5-8; DNA: TGTGCCAGCAGCTTGGGGGCAGGCTATCTCCGCTACACCTTC; CDR3: CASSLGAGYLRYTF
D: NA; size: few; J: TRBJ1-5; V: TRBV7-8; DNA: TGTGCCAGCAGCGCAGGGGCCAATCAGCCCCAGCATTTT; CDR3: CASSAGANQPQHF
D: TRBD1; size: NA; J: TRBJ1-2; V: TRBV7-2; DNA: TGTGCCAGCAGCTTAGGGACAGGGGCTTTTTATGGCTACACCTTC; CDR3: CASSLGTGAFYGYTF
D: TRBD2; size: NA; J: TRBJ2-1; V: TRBV4-3; DNA: TGCGCCAGCAGCTTGGGACTAGCGTTAATCAATGAGCAGTTCTTC; CDR3: CASSLGLALINEQFF
D: NA; size: NA; J: TRBJ2-5; V: TRBV5-1; DNA: TGCGCCAGCAGCTCGTCCGGGACAAAAGAGACCCAGTACTTC; CDR3: CASSSSGTKETQYF
D: NA; size: NA; J: TRBJ2-1; V: TRBV9; DNA: TGTGCCAGCAGCGTAATAGGAGGCTATGAGCAGTTCTTC; CDR3: CASSVIGGYEQFF
D: TRBD1; size: NA; J: TRBJ2-3; V: TRBV9; DNA: TGTGCCAGCAGCGCCAGGACAGGAAAGGGCCCAGATACGCAGTATTTT; CDR3: CASSARTGKGPDTQYF
D: NA; size: NA; J: TRBJ2-1; V: TRBV7-2; DNA: TGTGCCAGCAGCTTGTACAGGGGGGGGGATGAGCAGTTCTTC; CDR3: CASSLYRGGDEQFF
D: NA; size: NA; J: TRBJ2-1; V: TRBV3-1/TRBV3-2; DNA: TGTGCCAGCAGCCAAACAACAGGGTTCTACAATGAGCAGTTCTTC; CDR3: CASSQTTGFYNEQFF
D: TRBD1; size: NA; J: TRBJ1-5; V: TRBV19; DNA: TGTGCCAGTAGTCGACAGGGGGATCAGCCCCAGCATTTT; CDR3: CASSRQGDQPQHF
D: NA; size: NA; J: TRBJ2-5; V: TRBV5-6; DNA: TGTGCCAGCAGCTTGAGAAGGGTGGGAAGGGGAGAGACCCAGTACTTC; CDR3: CASSLRRVGRGETQYF
D: NA; size: NA; J: TRBJ1-1; V: TRBV19; DNA: TGTGCCAGTACTCAAACGGCCACAGTTGAAGCTTTCTTT; CDR3: CASTQTATVEAFF
D: NA; size: NA; J: TRBJ2-7; V: TRBV25-1; DNA: TGTGCCAGCAGTCTTTACTTTGGTGGCGAGCAGTACTTC; CDR3: CASSLYFGGEQYF
D: TRBD1; size: NA; J: TRBJ1-2; V: TRBV27; DNA: TGTGCCAGCAGTTTCGACAGGGCCCGTTACACCTTC; CDR3: CASSFDRARYTF
D: NA; size: NA; J: TRBJ2-3; V: TRBV30; DNA: TGTGCCCTATACACAGATACGCAGTATTTT; CDR3: CALYTDTQYF
D: TRBD2; size: NA; J: TRBJ2-1; V: TRBV7-3; DNA: TGTGCCAGCAGCTATCAGCGGGGGGCCTACAATGAGCAGTTCTTC; CDR3: CASSYQRGAYNEQFF
D: NA; size: NA; J: TRBJ1-6; V: TRBV2; DNA: TGTGCCAGCATGTCCCCTCAGGGTTTTTCACCCCTCCACTTT; CDR3: CASMSPQGFSPLHF
D: NA; size: NA; J: TRBJ2-1; V: TRBV7-3; DNA: TGTGCCAGCAGCACAGGACGTTACAATGAGCAGTTCTTC; CDR3: CASSTGRYNEQFF
D: NA; size: NA; J: TRBJ2-5; V: TRBV7-9; DNA: TGTGCCAGCAGCTTAGGAGCTAGAGTCAAGGCGGAGACCCAGTACTTC; CDR3: CASSLGARVKAETQYF
D: NA; size: NA; J: TRBJ1-1; V: TRBV30; DNA: TGTGCCTGGGACTTTCTTGGTGCCACTGAAGCTTTCTTT; CDR3: CAWDFLGATEAFF
D: NA; size: NA; J: TRBJ1-1; V: TRBV4-1; DNA: TGCGCCAGCAGCCAAGCAGTGACGCGGATCACTGAAGCTTTCTTT; CDR3: CASSQAVTRITEAFF
D: NA; size: NA; J: TRBJ1-1; V: TRBV6-4; DNA: TGTGCCAGCAGTGCCTCACCCGGGAACACTGAAGCTTTCTTT; CDR3: CASSASPGNTEAFF
D: NA; size: NA; J: TRBJ2-7; V: TRBV2; DNA: TGTGCCAGCAGGGAACAGGGCGAGCAGTACTTC; CDR3: CASREQGEQYF
D: TRBD2; size: NA; J: TRBJ2-1; V: TRBV6-6; DNA: TGTGCCAGCATCCCCAGCGGGAGGAATGAGCAGTTCTTC; CDR3: CASIPSGRNEQFF
D: NA; size: NA; J: TRBJ1-1; V: TRBV27; DNA: TGTGCCAGCAGTTTAAGGCAGGGCCTGAACACTGAAGCTTTCTTT; CDR3: CASSLRQGLNTEAFF
D: TRBD2; size: NA; J: TRBJ2-4; V: TRBV3-1/TRBV3-2; DNA: TGTGCCAGCAGCCAATGGACTAGCGGAGTAGCCAAAAACATTCAGTACTTC; CDR3: CASSQWTSGVAKNIQYF
D: NA; size: once; J: TRBJ1-5; V: TRBV3-1/TRBV3-2; DNA: TGTGCCAGCAGCCAAGACAGAAATCAGCCCCAGCATTTT; CDR3: CASSQDRNQPQHF
D: NA; size: few; J: TRBJ1-3; V: TRBV11-2; DNA: TGTGCCAGCAGCCCGCGATATGCTGGAAACACCATATATTTT; CDR3: CASSPRYAGNTIYF
D: NA; size: NA; J: TRBJ2-1; V: TRBV28; DNA: TGTGCCAGCAGTTTGACCTACGGGGACTACAATGAGCAGTTCTTC; CDR3: CASSLTYGDYNEQFF
D: TRBD1; size: NA; J: TRBJ1-1; V: TRBV2; DNA: TGTGCCAGTAACTTCCCAGGGGGCACTGAAGCTTTCTTT; CDR3: CASNFPGGTEAFF
D: NA; size: NA; J: TRBJ1-2; V: TRBV28; DNA: TGTGCCAGCAGTACAGCAGGTTCCCGCTATGGCTACACCTTC; CDR3: CASSTAGSRYGYTF